These 26 T cell receptor beta chains originate from one sample sequenced in a study of blood T cell repertoires in COVID-19. TCRdb keeps only in-frame clones here, not all; method: immunoSEQ multiplex PCR. Counted here are about 150,000 clones, 65% to 90% occurring once; the ten biggest clones make up approximately 10%. The sequencing input was peripheral blood. The receptors were gathered from a woman between 50 and 59 years old with acute or convalescent COVID-19.

This chain links TRBV2 with TRBJ1-2, with 8 bases that match TRBD1. J lost 8 bases, V lost 7 bases, and 12 bases had no gene match. The CDR3 sequence is 14 residues long. Germline CDR1 and CDR2: SNHLY and FYNNEI. The CDR3 loop is CASNVGQGAQGYTF. CDR3 nucleotide sequence: TGTGCCAGCAACGTTGGACAGGGTGCCCAGGGCTACACCTTC.

This clone occurred once. This chain links TRBV12-5 with TRBJ1-4, with unresolved D. The CDR3 is 13 amino acids. Trimming shortened V by 1 base and J by 8 bases, and 8 bases separated the two germline ends. Germline V gives CDR1 LGHNT, CDR2 FRNRAP. This CDR3 is CASGLGSVEKLFF. The CDR3 DNA reads as TGTGCTAGTGGTTTGGGGTCAGTCGAAAAACTGTTTTTT.

There are many counts of this clone. In DNA form, the CDR3 reads TGCGCCAGCAGCCAAGGTAGCAGGGCCTATGGCTACACCTTC. It specifies CASSQGSRAYGYTF. The chain couples TRBV4-3 to TRBJ1-2, with D maybe TRBD1 (5 bases). Trimming shortened V by 1 base and J by 4 bases, and 10 bases separated the two germline ends. The CDR3 runs to 14 residues. Germline assignment: CDR1 LGHNA and CDR2 YSLEER.

The CDR3 DNA reads as TGTGCCAGCAGTTTGGCAGGGTCCTATGGCTACACCTTC. Encoded protein: CASSLAGSYGYTF. The chain carries TRBV27 and TRBJ1-2; D might be TRBD1 (5 bases). CDR3 size: 13 residues. V was pared by 3 bases and J by 4 bases, with 9 bases between. CDR1 and CDR2 from the germline V gene are MNHEY and SMNVEV (reference sequence).

This clone came up a few times. The rearrangement uses TRBV6-5 and TRBJ1-1; D call uncertain. This CDR3 comprises 14 residues. Trimming stripped 7 bases from V and 5 bases from J, with 17 bases between. Looked up from germline, CDR1 is MNHEY and CDR2 is SVGAGI. This CDR3 is CASMVEGAGTEAFF. The DNA for the CDR3 is TGTGCCAGCATGGTCGAGGGCGCGGGAACTGAAGCTTTCTTT.

This sequence joins TRBV6-1 and TRBJ2-2; 10 nucleotides line up with TRBD1. The CDR3 extends over 19 amino acids. Germline trimming cut 2 bases from V and 4 bases from J; bases unmatched to any gene: 13. Germline V gene lookup returns CDR1 MNHNS and CDR2 SASEGT. CDR3 coding DNA: TGTGCCAGCAGTGAACCAGGGTCGACAGGGGGCGGTGGCACCGGGGAGCTGTTTTTT. It encodes CASSEPGSTGGGGTGELFF.

CDR3 region: CASSPEAAYNEQFF. The CDR3 DNA follows: TGTGCCAGCAGCCCAGAGGCCGCTTACAATGAGCAGTTCTTC. The chain carries TRBV7-2 and TRBJ2-1; no clear D gene. The CDR3 consists of 14 residues. Germline CDR1 is SGHTA and CDR2 is FQGNSA. V lost 5 bases, J lost 4 bases, and 12 bases lay in between.

The V gene is TRBV18, the J gene TRBJ1-5; TRBD1 matches 10 bases. This CDR3 contains 15 residues. Losses at the gene ends were 3 bases for V and 7 bases for J; bases not matched to a gene: 6. CDR1 and CDR2 (germline): KGHSH, LQKENI. CDR3 sequence: CASSPDRGLGQPQHF. The CDR3 DNA is TGTGCCAGCTCACCCGACAGGGGGCTCGGGCAGCCCCAGCATTTT. Based on the CDR3 plus reference TRBV18 and TRBJ1-5, the full variable domain is NAGVMQNPRHLVRRRGQEARLRCSPMKGHSHVYWYRQLPEEGLKFMVYLQKENIIDESGMPKERFSAEFPKEGPSILRIQQVVRGDSAAYFCASSPDRGLGQPQHFGDGTRLSIL.

This chain joins TRBV19 and TRBJ2-5, with TRBD2 as a possible D gene (5 bases). Germline CDR1 is LNHDA and CDR2 is SQIVND (reference sequence). The CDR3 has 16 residues. Trimming took off 5 bases at V and 2 bases at J, with 18 bases between the two ends. The CDR3, as DNA: TGTGCCAGTAGTCCCCTTGGATCCGGGGATCAAGAGACCCAGTACTTC. Translation gives CASSPLGSGDQETQYF.

The chain uses TRBV19 and TRBJ2-7, with 8 positions matching TRBD2. Germline values: CDR1 LNHDA, CDR2 SQIVND (reference sequence). This CDR3 is built from 15 residues. Unmatched junction bases numbered 6, after V lost 4 bases and J lost 1 base. The DNA for the CDR3 is TGTGCCAGTAGTACAAGCGGGAGTAGTTCCTACGAGCAGTACTTC. It specifies CASSTSGSSSYEQYF.

The count of this clone is one. The rearrangement links TRBV28 to TRBJ2-7; tentative D call: TRBD1 (6 bases). Germline-derived CDR1 and CDR2 are MDHEN and SYDVKM. The ends were cut back, 3 bases at V and 10 bases at J, with 13 bases in the middle. This CDR3 region has 12 residues. CDR3 in DNA: TGTGCCAGCAGTTTGCGTGAGGGGGAACAGTACTTC. Protein product: CASSLREGEQYF.

This clone was found once. The chain links TRBV6-2 or TRBV6-3 to TRBJ2-1; TRBD2 agrees at 8 bases. The CDR3 is 18 amino acids. The V and J ends lost 2 bases and 8 bases, in that order; junction bases with no gene match: 17. Germline assignment: CDR1 MNHEY and CDR2 SVGEGT. The CDR3 DNA reads TGTGCCAGCAGTTACACCCTCGGGAATAGCGGGAATTTGTATGAGCAGTTCTTC. It codes for CASSYTLGNSGNLYEQFF.

The genes are TRBV27 and TRBJ2-1; D gene unclear. CDR3 size: 17 residues. Germline assignment: CDR1 MNHEY and CDR2 SMNVEV (reference sequence). V was pared by 5 bases and J by 0 bases, with 17 bases between. CDR3 protein: CASSPRLIPSSYNEQFF. For the CDR3, the DNA is TGTGCCAGCAGTCCCCGTTTGATCCCCAGCTCCTACAATGAGCAGTTCTTC.

The chain employs TRBV12-5 and TRBJ1-2; D is unclear. Germline V CDR1 and CDR2: LGHNT, FRNRAP. The CDR3 has 14 amino acids. Trimming removed 6 bases at V and 1 base at J, with 12 bases between. The chain's CDR3 is CASGEATGNYGYTF. Written as DNA, the CDR3 is TGTGCTAGTGGGGAAGCAACGGGTAACTATGGCTACACCTTC.

To note about this clone: Within the sample, other DNA sequences also encode this same CDR3. The J gene is TRBJ2-7, the V gene TRBV28; perhaps TRBD2 as D (5 bases). V gave up 5 bases and J gave up 4 bases, with 9 bases separating them. Per the germline V gene, CDR1 is MDHEN and CDR2 is SYDVKM. This CDR3 is 12 amino acids long. CDR3 residues: CASSRGSYEQYF. The CDR3 DNA follows: TGTGCCAGCAGTCGGGGATCTTACGAGCAGTACTTC.

This clone has only a few counts. The chain carries TRBV5-5 and TRBJ1-5; tentative D call: TRBD1 (5 bases). The CDR3 spans 12 residues. Trimming cost V 2 bases and J 7 bases, with 7 bases left between them. CDR1 is SGHKS and CDR2 is YYEKEE in the germline V gene (reference sequence). CDR3 sequence: CASSLQEQPQHF. The CDR3 DNA sequence: TGTGCCAGCAGCTTACAGGAGCAGCCCCAGCATTTT.

This sequence joins TRBV30 and TRBJ1-5; tentative D call: TRBD1 (6 bases). Trimming removed 2 bases from V and 1 base from J, with 12 bases in between. Germline V gives CDR1 GTSNPN, CDR2 SVGIG (reference sequence). The CDR3 sequence is 15 residues long. The CDR3 loop reads CAWSMAQGSNQPQHF. CDR3 coding DNA: TGTGCCTGGAGTATGGCGCAGGGGAGCAATCAGCCCCAGCATTTT. Drawing the rest from reference TRBV30 and TRBJ1-5, the complete variable domain is SQTIHQWPATLVQPVGSPLSLECTVEGTSNPNLYWYRQAAGRGLQLLFYSVGIGQISSEVPQNLSASRPQDRQFILSSKKLLLSDSGFYLCAWSMAQGSNQPQHFGDGTRLSIL.

This chain joins TRBV5-1 and TRBJ2-1, with TRBD1 identical over 8 bases. With 7 bases clipped from V and 9 bases from J, the junction kept 9 bases outside the gene matches. Germline loops: CDR1 SGHRS, CDR2 YFSETQ. The CDR3 spans 13 residues. DNA for the CDR3: TGCGCCAGCGTAGGGCAGGGGGCCGGTGAGCAGTTCTTC. Translated: CASVGQGAGEQFF. Variable domain in full (rest from reference TRBV5-1 and TRBJ2-1): KAGVTQTPRYLIKTRGQQVTLSCSPISGHRSVSWYQQTPGQGLQFLFEYFSETQRNKGNFPGRFSGRQFSNSRSEMNVSTLELGDSALYLCASVGQGAGEQFFGPGTRLTVL.

The J gene is TRBJ2-7, the V gene TRBV12-5; a weak D match, TRBD2 (6 bases). The CDR3 extends over 16 amino acids. Germline CDR1 LGHNT, CDR2 FRNRAP. Deletions cut 0 bases from V and 2 bases from J, with 14 bases between. CDR3: CASGLVLGGYTYEQYF. The CDR3 DNA follows: TGTGCTAGTGGTTTGGTACTTGGGGGGTACACCTACGAGCAGTACTTC.

The CDR3 loop reads CASSLAPLPRGALLYQETQYF. The CDR3 coding sequence is TGTGCCAGCAGCTTAGCGCCACTCCCTCGGGGGGCTCTCCTGTACCAAGAGACCCAGTACTTC. The gene calls are TRBV7-2 and TRBJ2-5; maybe TRBD2 (7 bases). The CDR3 has 21 amino acids. Trimming removed 0 bases at V and 0 bases at J, with 26 bases between. The germline V gene encodes CDR1 SGHTA and CDR2 FQGNSA.

This clone was detected only once. A read error may account for a junction end that differs from germline. The rearrangement joins TRBV18 to TRBJ2-7, with 7 bases lining up with TRBD1. This CDR3 has 12 residues. In germline, CDR1 is KGHSH, CDR2 LQKENI. CDR3 loop: CTSSAGGYEQYF. CDR3 DNA: TGTACCAGCTCAGCAGGGGGATACGAGCAGTACTTC. The variable domain in full, completed from reference TRBV18 and TRBJ2-7, reads NAGVMQNPRHLVRRRGQEARLRCSPMKGHSHVYWYRQLPEEGLKFMVYLQKENIIDESGMPKERFSAEFPKEGPSILRIQQVVRGDSAAYFCTSSAGGYEQYFGPGTRLTVT.

The chain is built from TRBV10-3 and TRBJ1-5; tentative D call: TRBD1 (6 bases). V shed 3 bases and J shed 7 bases, with 13 bases lying between them. This CDR3 has 14 residues. Per the germline V gene, CDR1 is ENHRY and CDR2 is SYGVKD. The CDR3: CAISEQQGGQPQHF. CDR3 in DNA: TGTGCCATCAGTGAACAACAGGGAGGGCAGCCCCAGCATTTT.

The rearrangement links TRBV4-1 to TRBJ2-7; 9 bases map to TRBD2. CDR1 and CDR2 (germline): MGHRA, YSYEKL. The CDR3 is made up of 16 amino acids. The J segment lost 6 bases and the V segment lost 0 bases, leaving 9 bases of the junction unmatched. This chain's CDR3 is CASSQDWIAGASEQYF. The CDR3 DNA reads TGCGCCAGCAGCCAAGATTGGATAGCGGGAGCATCCGAGCAGTACTTC.

V gene TRBV2 combines with J gene TRBJ2-4; 9 bases are shared with TRBD1. In germline, CDR1 is SNHLY, CDR2 FYNNEI. J gave up 5 bases and V 7 bases, and 6 bases lay outside the gene matches. The CDR3 loop spans 14 amino acids. CDR3 in DNA: TGTGCCAGCAACTCGAGACAGGGGGAAAACATTCAGTACTTC. Translation gives CASNSRQGENIQYF.

The chain couples TRBV6-5 to TRBJ1-5, with D perhaps matching TRBD1 (5 bases). CDR1 is MNHEY and CDR2 is SVGAGI in the germline V gene. V was clipped by 4 bases and J by 1 base, with 11 bases between them. This CDR3 contains 15 residues. CDR3 sequence: CASSFERGSNQPQHF. In nucleotides, the CDR3 is TGTGCCAGCAGTTTCGAAAGGGGAAGCAATCAGCCCCAGCATTTT.

The chain recombines TRBV6-6 with TRBJ2-1, with 8 bases aligning to TRBD2. Germline assignment: CDR1 MNHNY and CDR2 SVGAGI (reference sequence). The CDR3 has 13 residues. The CDR3 DNA sequence: TGTGTGGGGGCGGGAGGTCCCTACAATGAGCAGTTCTTC. Encoded protein: CVGAGGPYNEQFF.